What follows are 32 T cell receptor beta chains derived from one specimen sequenced in a study of blood T cell repertoires in COVID-19. The assay was immunoSEQ multiplex PCR, and TCRdb's table has in-frame clones only and misses some. The sample comprises approximately 53,000 clones, 90% of which are singletons, and about 8.9% rests with the top ten. Source material: peripheral blood. The receptors come from a woman older than 75 with acute or convalescent COVID-19.

The J gene is TRBJ2-5, the V gene TRBV14; D perhaps matches TRBD1 (5 bases). Germline values: CDR1 SGHDN, CDR2 FVKESK. V was shortened by 6 bases and J by 4 bases, with 18 bases between the two germline ends. The CDR3 is 15 amino acids. The CDR3 loop reads CASSRQWIRSETQYF. CDR3 bases: TGTGCCAGCAGTAGACAGTGGATTAGGTCAGAGACCCAGTACTTC.

The rearrangement uses TRBV5-4 and TRBJ2-7; a possible D gene is TRBD1 (6 bases). This CDR3 is 14 amino acids long. V was pared by 3 bases and J by 3 bases, with 13 bases between. Germline V gene data show CDR1 as SGHNT and CDR2 as YYREEE (reference sequence). The CDR3 DNA reads TGTGCCAGCAGCTCAGAGGGGGACCACTACGAGCAGTACTTC. As protein: CASSSEGDHYEQYF.

The CDR3 reads CASSLWTGFDSPLHF. Here the CDR3 DNA reads TGCGCCAGCAGCCTTTGGACAGGGTTTGATTCACCCCTCCACTTT. This sequence joins TRBV5-1 and TRBJ1-6; 8 bases agree with TRBD1. The CDR3 extends over 15 amino acids. CDR1 is SGHRS, CDR2 YFSETQ, per germline. V dropped 4 bases and J dropped 8; count of bases not matched to a gene: 8.

This clone was observed once. V and J are TRBV30 and TRBJ2-7; 8 positions agree with TRBD2. CDR3 length: 13 amino acids. V shed 8 bases and J 7 bases; nucleotides not matched to a gene: 13. The germline gives CDR1 GTSNPN, CDR2 SVGIG (reference sequence). The CDR3 sequence is CALRRGAGDEQYF. CDR3 DNA: TGTGCCCTAAGACGCGGAGCGGGAGATGAGCAGTACTTC.

The chain couples TRBV18 to TRBJ2-7; possible D gene TRBD1, 5 bases. The germline V gene has CDR1 KGHSH and CDR2 LQKENI. This CDR3 contains 16 residues. V was cut by 0 bases and J by 9 bases, with 21 bases left in between. The CDR3 DNA follows: TGTGCCAGCTCACCACCTGGTCGACAGCCCCTCGACGTGCAGTACTTC. It encodes CASSPPGRQPLDVQYF.

The chain recombines TRBV5-1 with TRBJ1-6; D is possibly TRBD1 (5 bases). The length of the CDR3 is 14 residues. Germline values: CDR1 SGHRS, CDR2 YFSETQ. The germline V and J ends were trimmed by 0 bases and 10 bases, with 11 bases remaining between them. Here the CDR3 reads CASSLAQGFSPLHF. The CDR3 DNA reads TGCGCCAGCAGCTTGGCGCAGGGTTTCTCACCCCTCCACTTT.

V and J are TRBV2 and TRBJ2-5; 8 bases map to TRBD2. CDR1 SNHLY and CDR2 FYNNEI come from the germline V gene. V lost 5 bases to trimming and J lost 5 bases; unmatched junction nucleotides: 1. This CDR3 region has 12 residues. CDR3 nucleotides: TGTGCCAGCAGTAGCGGGAGTGAGACCCAGTACTTC. Translated: CASSSGSETQYF. Combining the CDR3 with reference TRBV2 and TRBJ2-5 gives the whole variable domain EPEVTQTPSHQVTQMGQEVILRCVPISNHLYFYWYRQILGQKVEFLVSFYNNEISEKSEIFDDQFSVERPDGSNFTLKIRSTKLEDSAMYFCASSSGSETQYFGPGTRLLVL.

The genes are TRBV5-1 and TRBJ2-5; TRBD1 matches at 8 bases. CDR1 and CDR2 (germline): SGHRS, YFSETQ. J gave up 5 bases and V 4 bases, and 7 bases lay outside the gene matches. The CDR3 sequence is 14 residues long. CDR3 amino acids: CASSLSTGDETQYF. DNA of the CDR3: TGCGCCAGCAGCCTGTCGACAGGGGACGAGACCCAGTACTTC.

The chain joins TRBV10-3 to TRBJ1-1; D call uncertain. Per germline, CDR1 ENHRY and CDR2 SYGVKD. This CDR3 comprises 12 residues. V shed 1 base and J shed 7 bases, with 7 bases lying between them. CDR3 coding DNA: TGTGCCATCAGTGAGTTTAATCGTGAAGCTTTCTTT. Its translation: CAISEFNREAFF.

The V and J genes are TRBV19 and TRBJ1-1; TRBD1 is a possible D gene (6 bases). CDR1 is LNHDA, CDR2 SQIVND, per germline (reference sequence). This CDR3 spans 15 amino acids. V was trimmed by 6 bases and J by 5 bases, leaving 19 bases between them. For the CDR3, the DNA is TGTGCCAGTAGGCAAACAGGGTTCGAGGGAACTGAAGCTTTCTTT. Amino acids: CASRQTGFEGTEAFF.

V and J are TRBV4-1 and TRBJ1-2, with 7 positions matching TRBD1. J was trimmed by 1 base and V by 2 bases; bases with no gene match: 4. From germline, CDR1 is MGHRA and CDR2 YSYEKL. The CDR3 extends over 15 amino acids. The CDR3 region is CASSQRTGDNYGYTF. CDR3 nucleotide sequence: TGCGCCAGCAGCCAAAGGACAGGAGATAACTATGGCTACACCTTC.

The gene calls are TRBV15 and TRBJ2-3, with D perhaps matching TRBD2 (5 bases). Germline CDR1 LNHNV, CDR2 YYDKDF (reference sequence). The V gene lost 0 bases and the J gene lost 1 base, with 17 bases spanning the gap. The CDR3 extends over 18 amino acids. Here the CDR3 reads CATSRETARAGGTDTQYF. CDR3 sequence (DNA): TGTGCCACCAGCAGAGAGACTGCCCGGGCCGGGGGCACAGATACGCAGTATTTT.

The chain is built from TRBV6-5 and TRBJ1-6; D unclear. The germline V and J ends were trimmed by 6 bases and 7 bases, with 7 bases remaining between them. Per germline, CDR1 MNHEY and CDR2 SVGAGI. The CDR3 spans 12 residues. The CDR3 nucleotides read TGTGCCAGCAGAAACGGGAATTCACCCCTCCACTTT. Encoded protein: CASRNGNSPLHF.

The V call is TRBV4-3, the J call TRBJ2-5; no definite D call. The ends were cut back, 0 bases at V and 2 bases at J, with 7 bases in the middle. From germline, CDR1 is LGHNA and CDR2 YSLEER. The CDR3 length is 14 residues. Here the CDR3 DNA reads TGCGCCAGCAGCCAAGAGCACAGTCAAGAGACCCAGTACTTC. It codes for CASSQEHSQETQYF.

This clone occurred once. The chain combines TRBV5-6 with TRBJ2-7, with D tentatively TRBD2 (5 bases). This CDR3 contains 14 residues. Germline CDR1 SGHDT, CDR2 YYEEEE. With 4 bases removed from V and 2 bases from J, the gap between germline ends came to 13 bases. The CDR3 reads CASSESGTTYEQYF. CDR3 nucleotide sequence: TGTGCCAGCAGCGAGAGCGGTACTACCTACGAGCAGTACTTC.

This sequence joins TRBV7-2 and TRBJ2-5; 7 bases map to TRBD2. CDR3 size: 17 residues. The V and J ends lost 5 bases and 2 bases, in that order; junction bases with no gene match: 14. Germline V gives CDR1 SGHTA, CDR2 FQGNSA. The CDR3 sequence is CASSPSTGGHRQETQYF. DNA of the CDR3: TGTGCCAGCAGCCCTTCGACGGGGGGTCATCGGCAAGAGACCCAGTACTTC.

This clone was seen more than once but under ten times. The rearrangement links TRBV7-8 to TRBJ2-5, with D tentatively TRBD1 (6 bases). Germline V gene lookup returns CDR1 SGHVS and CDR2 FQNEAQ. Trimming pared 4 bases from V and 9 bases from J, leaving 18 bases between. The CDR3 has 14 residues. The CDR3 sequence is CASSSQGFSRAQYF. DNA for the CDR3: TGTGCCAGCAGCTCACAGGGTTTTAGTAGGGCCCAGTACTTC. Complete variable domain (other parts from reference TRBV7-8 and TRBJ2-5): GAGVSQSPRYKVAKRGQDVALRCDPISGHVSLFWYQQALGQGPEFLTYFQNEAQLDKSGLPSDRFFAERPEGSVSTLKIQRTQQEDSAVYLCASSSQGFSRAQYFGPGTRLLVL.

V usage is TRBV6-1 and J usage is TRBJ2-6; 8 bases map to TRBD1. The V gene end was trimmed by 3 bases and the J gene end by 0 bases; junction bases not matched to a gene: 7. The CDR3 covers 18 residues. Germline assignment: CDR1 MNHNS and CDR2 SASEGT. The CDR3 sequence is CASSDRTGHNSGANVLTF. CDR3 nucleotides: TGTGCCAGCAGTGACCGGACAGGGCACAACTCTGGGGCCAACGTCCTGACTTTC.

The genes are TRBV6-2 or TRBV6-3 and TRBJ2-5; the D gene is possibly TRBD2 (5 bases). Per the germline V gene, CDR1 is MNHEY and CDR2 is SVGEGT. The CDR3 length is 15 residues. V lost 1 base and J 2 bases, leaving 11 bases between the germline ends. The CDR3 DNA follows: TGTGCCAGCAGTTACTACGAGGGATCTCAAGAGACCCAGTACTTC. This sequence encodes CASSYYEGSQETQYF.

The V and J genes are TRBV10-3 and TRBJ2-1, with 9 bases matching TRBD2. Germline lookup yields CDR1 ENHRY and CDR2 SYGVKD. V lost 5 bases, J lost 0 bases, and 20 bases stayed unmatched. The CDR3 spans 21 residues. CDR3 sequence reads: CAISSRRGGRASPSSYNEQFF. Written as DNA, the CDR3 is TGTGCCATCAGTTCACGGAGGGGCGGGAGGGCGTCCCCCAGCTCCTACAATGAGCAGTTCTTC.

The gene calls are TRBV25-1 and TRBJ1-1; perhaps TRBD1 as D (6 bases). Trimming removed 6 bases at V and 7 bases at J, with 15 bases between. The CDR3 length is 13 residues. CDR1 MGHDK and CDR2 SYGVNS come from the germline V gene. The CDR3 nucleotides are TGTGCCAGCAGCCGGGGAGGGACATATGAAGCTTTCTTT. Amino acids: CASSRGGTYEAFF.

The gene calls are TRBV6-5 and TRBJ2-7, with TRBD1 matching over 8 bases. Unmatched junction bases numbered 4, after V lost 2 bases and J lost 4 bases. This CDR3 has 14 amino acids. In germline, CDR1 is MNHEY, CDR2 SVGAGI. The CDR3 protein is CASSYIGQGYEQYF. CDR3 DNA: TGTGCCAGCAGTTACATAGGACAGGGTTACGAGCAGTACTTC.

Only one count was recorded for this clone. The genes are TRBV4-3 and TRBJ2-3, with 7 bases aligning to TRBD2. The CDR3 sequence is 15 residues long. Germline trimming cut 6 bases from V and 10 bases from J; bases unmatched to any gene: 16. Per the germline V gene, CDR1 is LGHNA and CDR2 is YSLEER. The CDR3 is CASSPFWGGGSAQYF. The CDR3 region has the DNA TGCGCCAGCAGTCCCTTTTGGGGGGGTGGGTCCGCGCAGTATTTT.

The chain employs TRBV9 and TRBJ1-6, with 7 bases aligning to TRBD1. CDR1 is SGDLS, CDR2 YYNGEE, per germline. V dropped 3 bases and J dropped 10; count of bases not matched to a gene: 19. The CDR3 extends over 18 amino acids. In DNA, the CDR3 is TGTGCCAGCAGCGAGCGATCGGGACAGCCACCCTATGGGTCACCCCTCCACTTT. It is translated as CASSERSGQPPYGSPLHF.

The rearrangement uses TRBV7-3 and TRBJ2-5, with TRBD2 identical over 7 bases. The V gene end was trimmed by 5 bases and the J gene end by 7 bases; junction bases not matched to a gene: 7. This CDR3 region has 13 residues. From germline, CDR1 is SGHTA and CDR2 FQGTGA. CDR3 in amino acids: CASSRGEGLTQYF. In DNA, the CDR3 is TGTGCCAGCAGCCGCGGGGAGGGGCTGACCCAGTACTTC.

This clone has only a few counts. CDR3 region: CASSLMGAGADGYTF. As DNA, the CDR3 is TGTGCCAGCAGTTTAATGGGGGCGGGGGCAGATGGCTACACCTTC. The V and J genes are TRBV27 and TRBJ1-2, with D possibly being TRBD1 (6 bases). V gave up 2 bases and J gave up 6 bases, with 16 bases separating them. Germline lookup yields CDR1 MNHEY and CDR2 SMNVEV (reference sequence). The CDR3 runs to 15 residues.

The V call is TRBV5-6, the J call TRBJ1-2, with a tentative D call TRBD1 (6 bases). Deletions cut 5 bases from V and 7 bases from J, with 15 bases between. Germline-derived CDR1 and CDR2 are SGHDT and YYEEEE. The CDR3 is 13 amino acids. CDR3 amino acids: CASRRQEFAGYTF. In DNA, the CDR3 is TGTGCCAGCAGGCGACAGGAGTTCGCTGGCTACACCTTC.

This clone was seen once. The chain combines TRBV18 with TRBJ1-1; 11 bases align to TRBD1. The length of the CDR3 is 16 residues. With 4 bases clipped from V and 1 base from J, the junction kept 5 bases outside the gene matches. Germline values: CDR1 KGHSH, CDR2 LQKENI. The CDR3 spells CASSLGQGAKNTEAFF. As DNA, the CDR3 is TGTGCCAGCTCACTCGGACAGGGGGCTAAGAACACTGAAGCTTTCTTT.

The genes are TRBV5-1 and TRBJ2-7, with a possible D match to TRBD2 (6 bases). Germline-derived CDR1 and CDR2 are SGHRS and YFSETQ. CDR3 length equals 15 residues. The V gene lost 2 bases and the J gene lost 0 bases, with 12 bases spanning the gap. Here the CDR3 reads CASSFGGANSYEQYF. CDR3 sequence (DNA): TGCGCCAGCAGCTTTGGCGGGGCCAACTCCTACGAGCAGTACTTC.

The chain uses TRBV4-2 and TRBJ2-5, with a weak D call TRBD2 (5 bases). CDR1 LGHNA and CDR2 YNFKEQ come from the germline V gene. V lost 0 bases, J lost 3 bases, and 14 bases lay in between. The CDR3 extends over 16 amino acids. Here the CDR3 DNA reads TGTGCCAGCAGCCAAGATGGGTCGCGGCGGGAAGAGACCCAGTACTTC. As protein: CASSQDGSRREETQYF.

This clone turned up a few times. This chain links TRBV7-9 with TRBJ1-4; D possibly corresponds to TRBD1 (6 bases). The CDR3 loop spans 16 amino acids. Looked up from germline, CDR1 is SEHNR and CDR2 is FQNEAQ (reference sequence). Trimming cost V 2 bases and J 7 bases, with 17 bases left between them. Here the CDR3 DNA reads TGTGCCAGCAGCTTACCGCGTCAGGGGACGGGTGAAAAACTGTTTTTT. Translating gives CASSLPRQGTGEKLFF.

The chain has TRBV7-2 and TRBJ1-1; D is perhaps TRBD1 (6 bases). Trimming shortened V by 2 bases and J by 5 bases, and 15 bases separated the two germline ends. The CDR3 contains 15 residues. Germline V CDR1 and CDR2: SGHTA, FQGNSA. The DNA for the CDR3 is TGTGCCAGCAGCTTAAGCAGGGGCGTGGGAACTGAAGCTTTCTTT. It yields the protein CASSLSRGVGTEAFF.